The 15 T cell receptor beta chains in this list originate from one sample, sequenced in a study of T cell responses to AZD1222 COVID-19 vaccine. TCRdb's copy holds only in-frame clones and misses some; the assay was immunoSEQ multiplex PCR. The sample lists roughly 130,000 clones; 90% to 95% were seen once. The sample was peripheral blood, taken on day 0 of AZD1222 vaccination. These receptors came from an adult in good health.

A note on this clone: Other nucleotide sequences from this sample produce the same CDR3. J is TRBJ2-3 and V is TRBV7-9; D ambiguous. Germline-derived CDR1 and CDR2 are SEHNR and FQNEAQ (reference sequence). The CDR3 runs 14 residues. V lost 1 base, J lost 0 bases, and 5 bases lay in between. The DNA of the CDR3 is TGTGCCAGCAGCTTAGGCCTTAGCACAGATACGCAGTATTTT. It codes for CASSLGLSTDTQYF.

The sample holds one count of this clone. The chain is built from TRBV5-4 and TRBJ2-1, with 11 bases that match TRBD2. CDR1 and CDR2 (germline): SGHNT, YYREEE (reference sequence). This CDR3 spans 17 amino acids. Unmatched junction bases numbered 11, after V lost 2 bases and J lost 7 bases. The CDR3 sequence is CASSLWPGTSGGNEQFF. The CDR3 nucleotides read TGTGCCAGCAGCTTATGGCCGGGGACTAGCGGAGGGAATGAGCAGTTCTTC.

The V gene is TRBV3-1 (or the pseudogene TRBV3-2), the J gene TRBJ1-3, with unresolved D. Per germline, CDR1 LGHDT and CDR2 YNNKEL (reference sequence). V dropped 1 base and J dropped 1 base, with 2 bases sitting between them. This CDR3 is built from 13 residues. CDR3 DNA: TGTGCCAGCAGCCAAGGGTCTGGAAACACCATATATTTT. Translation gives CASSQGSGNTIYF.

J is TRBJ1-3 and V is TRBV12-3 or TRBV12-4; no clear D. The ends were cut back, 6 bases at V and 1 base at J, with 7 bases in the middle. CDR3 length: 13 residues. This CDR3 is CASRDGSGNTIYF. CDR3 DNA: TGTGCCAGCAGGGACGGTTCTGGAAACACCATATATTTT.

The rearrangement joins TRBV30 to TRBJ2-3, with a weak D call TRBD2 (6 bases). The CDR3 loop spans 14 amino acids. The V gene lost 0 bases and the J gene lost 3 bases, with 10 bases spanning the gap. Germline CDR1 GTSNPN, CDR2 SVGIG (reference sequence). CDR3 nucleotides: TGTGCCTGGAGTGTCTTGCGGGGTACAGATACGCAGTATTTT. Its translation: CAWSVLRGTDTQYF.

J is TRBJ2-1 and V is TRBV11-1; 7 positions agree with TRBD1. The CDR3 is made up of 15 amino acids. Germline values: CDR1 SGHAT, CDR2 FQDESV (reference sequence). The junction had 10 bases not matched to a gene; V was cut back by 5 bases and J by 6 bases. CDR3 region: CASSLDRAGRNEQFF. Here the CDR3 DNA reads TGTGCCAGCAGCCTTGACAGGGCTGGACGCAATGAGCAGTTCTTC.

The count of this clone is one. The V call is TRBV5-3, the J call TRBJ1-6; D remains unclear. TRBV5-3 carries the ORF label, with uncertain function. This CDR3 is built from 22 residues. Trimming took off 3 bases at V and 7 bases at J, with 35 bases between the two ends. CDR3 coding DNA: TGTGCCAGAAGCTACAACGGTCTACCGGGCCTCCACCCCCTATCGGGAAATTCACCCCTCCACTTT. The encoded protein is CARSYNGLPGLHPLSGNSPLHF.

The table lists this clone with a count of one. The chain couples TRBV27 to TRBJ1-1; D not certain. The CDR3 totals 13 residues. The germline CDR1 and CDR2 sequences are MNHEY and SMNVEV (reference sequence). V shed 4 bases and J shed 6 bases, with 12 bases lying between them. The CDR3 sequence is CASSWSWGAEAFF. The CDR3 coding sequence is TGTGCCAGCAGTTGGTCCTGGGGTGCTGAAGCTTTCTTT.

V and J are TRBV28 and TRBJ1-4; 7 positions agree with TRBD1. Per germline, CDR1 MDHEN and CDR2 SYDVKM. The J segment lost 5 bases and the V segment lost 6 bases, leaving 3 bases of the junction unmatched. The CDR3 is 13 residues long. CDR3 sequence: CASRGTVNEKLFF. The CDR3 DNA reads TGTGCCAGCAGGGGGACAGTGAATGAAAAACTGTTTTTT.

This chain links TRBV10-1 with TRBJ2-5, with D perhaps given as TRBD1 or TRBD2 (5 bases each). The V end was cut by 0 bases, the J end by 9 bases, with 11 bases between. The CDR3 is 13 residues long. Looked up from germline, CDR1 is WNHNN and CDR2 is SYGVQD (reference sequence). The CDR3 sequence is CASSESSGGAQYF. Written as DNA, the CDR3 is TGCGCCAGCAGTGAGTCGTCTGGGGGAGCCCAGTACTTC.

V and J are TRBV2 and TRBJ2-1; D not certain. The CDR3 length is 13 residues. V lost 6 bases to trimming and J lost 5 bases, with 11 bases between them. The germline V gene encodes CDR1 SNHLY and CDR2 FYNNEI. The chain's CDR3 is CASRLLPDNEQFF. CDR3 nucleotides: TGTGCCAGCAGGCTTCTCCCAGACAATGAGCAGTTCTTC.

This chain links TRBV25-1 with TRBJ1-2; D might be TRBD1 (6 bases). The germline gives CDR1 MGHDK, CDR2 SYGVNS. CDR3 length equals 12 residues. With 4 bases removed from V and 5 bases from J, the gap between germline ends came to 8 bases. The CDR3 is CASSGQDYGYTF. For the CDR3, the DNA is TGTGCCAGCAGTGGACAGGATTATGGCTACACCTTC.

V and J are TRBV6-2 or TRBV6-3 and TRBJ2-1; 12 bases are a match to TRBD2. V lost 5 bases and J lost 0; bases outside the gene matches: 11. The CDR3 runs 19 residues. Germline lookup yields CDR1 MNHEY and CDR2 SVGEGT. The CDR3 spells CASSLKLGGLAGSYNEQFF. DNA of the CDR3: TGTGCCAGCAGTCTGAAACTGGGGGGACTAGCGGGCTCCTACAATGAGCAGTTCTTC.

The rearrangement uses TRBV7-9 and TRBJ2-1; D is possibly TRBD2 (6 bases). V lost 0 bases to trimming and J lost 7 bases, with 13 bases between them. The germline gives CDR1 SEHNR, CDR2 FQNEAQ (reference sequence). This CDR3 comprises 15 residues. CDR3 loop: CASSLAGGSKNEQFF. The CDR3, as DNA: TGTGCCAGCAGCTTAGCGGGGGGTAGTAAGAATGAGCAGTTCTTC.

V gene TRBV10-2 combines with J gene TRBJ1-5; D ambiguous. CDR3 length equals 15 residues. V shed 2 bases and J shed 2 bases, with 10 bases lying between them. Germline CDR1 and CDR2: WSHSY and SAAADI. The CDR3 loop is CASSEGQARNQPQHF. The CDR3 DNA sequence: TGCGCCAGCAGTGAGGGCCAGGCTCGCAATCAGCCCCAGCATTTT.